This TCR beta chain was captured by sequencing in a study of shared clonotypes between healthy human individuals. In the original workflow: In the immunoSEQ data, sequences were junction-only and lacked quality scores, so filtering differed. Sequenced by immunoSEQ multiplex PCR; TCRdb stores in-frame clones only, minus some. For V, J and clone size, that table is used; D and trimming come from the DNA. The profile shows about 1 million clones, about 84% of them singletons. The CDR3 consists of 12 residues. Trimming took off 5 bases at V and 7 bases at J, with 13 bases between the two ends. Germline CDR1 is SGHKS and CDR2 is YYEKEE (reference sequence).

The sequence was obtained from a man younger than 30 in good health. Some clones in this sample may be carry-over from other donors' samples. The material sequenced was memory CD4+ T cells from PBMCs. As for subset: CD45RA-negative fraction. This sequence joins TRBV5-5 and TRBJ2-7; D is unclear. In DNA form, the CDR3 reads TGTGCCAGCAGACCAGCTTCTGGAGAGCAGTACTTC. As protein: CASRPASGEQYF.